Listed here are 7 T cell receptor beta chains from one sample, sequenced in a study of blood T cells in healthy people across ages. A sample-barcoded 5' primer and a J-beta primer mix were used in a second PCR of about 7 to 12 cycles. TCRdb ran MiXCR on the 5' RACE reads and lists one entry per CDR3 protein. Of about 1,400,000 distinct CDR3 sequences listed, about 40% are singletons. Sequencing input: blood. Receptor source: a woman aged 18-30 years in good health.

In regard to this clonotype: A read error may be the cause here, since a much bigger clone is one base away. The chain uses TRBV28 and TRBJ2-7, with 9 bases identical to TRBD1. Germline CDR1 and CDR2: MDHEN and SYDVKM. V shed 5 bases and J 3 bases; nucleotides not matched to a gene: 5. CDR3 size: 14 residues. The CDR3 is CASSVRQGDYEQYF. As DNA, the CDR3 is TGTGCCAGCAGTGTGAGACAGGGGGACTACGAGCAGTACTTC.

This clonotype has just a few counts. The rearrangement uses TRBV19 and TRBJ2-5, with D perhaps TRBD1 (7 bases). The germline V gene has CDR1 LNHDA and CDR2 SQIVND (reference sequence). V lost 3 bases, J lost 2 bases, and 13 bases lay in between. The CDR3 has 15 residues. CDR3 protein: CASSIGGTEQETQYF. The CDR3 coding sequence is TGTGCCAGTAGTATTGGAGGGACAGAACAAGAGACCCAGTACTTC.

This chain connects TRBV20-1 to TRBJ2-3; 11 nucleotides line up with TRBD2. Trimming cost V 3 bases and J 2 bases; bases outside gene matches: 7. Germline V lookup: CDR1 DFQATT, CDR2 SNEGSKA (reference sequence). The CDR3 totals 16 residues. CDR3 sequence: CSASWASGRSTDTQYF. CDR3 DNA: TGCAGTGCTAGTTGGGCTAGCGGGAGGTCCACAGATACGCAGTATTTT.

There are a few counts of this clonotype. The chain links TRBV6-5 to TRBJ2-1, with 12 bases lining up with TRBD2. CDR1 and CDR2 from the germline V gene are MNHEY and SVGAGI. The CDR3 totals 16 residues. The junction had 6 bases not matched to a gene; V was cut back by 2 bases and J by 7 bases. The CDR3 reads CASSYPLAGGPNEQFF. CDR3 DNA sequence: TGTGCCAGCAGTTACCCTCTAGCGGGGGGGCCGAATGAGCAGTTCTTC.

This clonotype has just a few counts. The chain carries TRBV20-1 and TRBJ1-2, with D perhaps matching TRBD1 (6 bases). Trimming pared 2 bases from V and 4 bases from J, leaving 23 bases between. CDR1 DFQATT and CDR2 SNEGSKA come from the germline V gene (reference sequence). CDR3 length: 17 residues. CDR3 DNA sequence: TGCAGTGCTAGACCTCCGCCAGGACAGCCGTCGAGCTATGGCTACACCTTC. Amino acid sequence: CSARPPPGQPSSYGYTF.

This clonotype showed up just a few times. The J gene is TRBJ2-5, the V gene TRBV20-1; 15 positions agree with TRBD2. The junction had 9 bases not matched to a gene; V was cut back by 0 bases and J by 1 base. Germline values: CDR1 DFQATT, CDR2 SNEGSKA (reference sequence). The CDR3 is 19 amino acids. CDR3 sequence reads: CSARDTMGLAGGTQETQYF. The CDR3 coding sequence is TGCAGTGCTAGAGATACCATGGGACTAGCGGGGGGAACCCAAGAGACCCAGTACTTC.

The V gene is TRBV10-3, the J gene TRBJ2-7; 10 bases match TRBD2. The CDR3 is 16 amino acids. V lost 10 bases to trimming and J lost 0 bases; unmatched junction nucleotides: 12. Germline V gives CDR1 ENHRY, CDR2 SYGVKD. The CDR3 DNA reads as TGTGCCACCACCGAATTACTAGCGGGGATCTCCTACGAGCAGTACTTC. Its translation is CATTELLAGISYEQYF.